The 6 T cell receptor beta chains presented below share a single source sample, sequenced in a study of cytotoxic CD8 clonotypes in ibrutinib-treated CLL. The data were produced by immunoSEQ multiplex PCR, yet TCRdb's version contains in-frame clones alone and is incomplete. The sample holds about 27,000 clones; roughly 69% are singletons and the top ten take roughly half. Here the sequenced sample was PBMCs, taken after 24 months of ibrutinib treatment. These receptors all come from a human donor with chronic lymphocytic leukemia.

This clone occurred once. This chain links TRBV11-2 with TRBJ1-3, with TRBD1 as a possible D gene (6 bases). CDR1 and CDR2 from the germline V gene are SGHAT and FQNNGV. This CDR3 spans 15 amino acids. V lost 5 bases, J lost 2 bases, and 13 bases lay in between. CDR3 in DNA: TGTGCCAGCAGCCTCACAGGGAGTCCTGGAAACACCATATATTTT. Protein sequence: CASSLTGSPGNTIYF.

The chain links TRBV19 to TRBJ2-7, with D perhaps matching TRBD1 (5 bases). Germline assignment: CDR1 LNHDA and CDR2 SQIVND (reference sequence). This CDR3 spans 13 amino acids. Trimming removed 10 bases at V and 4 bases at J, with 17 bases between. CDR3 sequence: CATNTGQGYEQYF. The CDR3 region has the DNA TGTGCCACTAATACCGGACAAGGGTACGAGCAGTACTTC. The whole variable domain, filled in from reference TRBV19 and TRBJ2-7, reads DGGITQSPKYLFRKEGQNVTLSCEQNLNHDAMYWYRQDPGQGLRLIYYSQIVNDFQKGDIAEGYSVSREKKESFPLTVTSAQKNPTAFYLCATNTGQGYEQYFGPGTRLTVT.

This sequence joins TRBV13 and TRBJ2-5, with 7 nucleotides matching TRBD1. This CDR3 has 14 residues. V trimming: 5 bases; J trimming: 1 base; junction bases outside the gene matches: 4. CDR1 PRHDT and CDR2 FYEKMQ come from the germline V gene (reference sequence). The CDR3 nucleotides read TGTGCCAGCAGCCACGGGACAGCCCAAGAGACCCAGTACTTC. It yields the protein CASSHGTAQETQYF.

This clone is a singleton in its sample. V gene TRBV7-6 combines with J gene TRBJ1-2, with D perhaps TRBD1 (5 bases). CDR1 is SGHVS, CDR2 FNYEAQ, per germline. The CDR3 extends over 12 amino acids. The V gene lost 5 bases and the J gene lost 7 bases, with 11 bases spanning the gap. CDR3 residues: CASSNQRGGYTF. CDR3 DNA sequence: TGTGCCAGCAGCAACCAGAGGGGTGGCTACACCTTC.

This clone was seen only a few times. This sequence joins TRBV2 and TRBJ1-1; TRBD1 agrees at 7 bases. The germline gives CDR1 SNHLY, CDR2 FYNNEI. The CDR3 loop spans 15 amino acids. Unmatched junction bases numbered 8, after V lost 6 bases and J lost 1 base. CDR3 sequence reads: CASRIRDRENTEAFF. In nucleotides, the CDR3 is TGTGCCAGCAGGATACGGGACAGAGAGAACACTGAAGCTTTCTTT.

This clone was detected only a few times. The rearrangement links TRBV4-1 to TRBJ2-5, with D uncertain. Germline loops: CDR1 MGHRA, CDR2 YSYEKL. This CDR3 region has 14 residues. Trimming removed 0 bases from V and 5 bases from J, with 10 bases in between. CDR3 coding DNA: TGCGCCAGCAGCCAAGATCTCAGGCGCGAGACCCAGTACTTC. The encoded protein is CASSQDLRRETQYF.